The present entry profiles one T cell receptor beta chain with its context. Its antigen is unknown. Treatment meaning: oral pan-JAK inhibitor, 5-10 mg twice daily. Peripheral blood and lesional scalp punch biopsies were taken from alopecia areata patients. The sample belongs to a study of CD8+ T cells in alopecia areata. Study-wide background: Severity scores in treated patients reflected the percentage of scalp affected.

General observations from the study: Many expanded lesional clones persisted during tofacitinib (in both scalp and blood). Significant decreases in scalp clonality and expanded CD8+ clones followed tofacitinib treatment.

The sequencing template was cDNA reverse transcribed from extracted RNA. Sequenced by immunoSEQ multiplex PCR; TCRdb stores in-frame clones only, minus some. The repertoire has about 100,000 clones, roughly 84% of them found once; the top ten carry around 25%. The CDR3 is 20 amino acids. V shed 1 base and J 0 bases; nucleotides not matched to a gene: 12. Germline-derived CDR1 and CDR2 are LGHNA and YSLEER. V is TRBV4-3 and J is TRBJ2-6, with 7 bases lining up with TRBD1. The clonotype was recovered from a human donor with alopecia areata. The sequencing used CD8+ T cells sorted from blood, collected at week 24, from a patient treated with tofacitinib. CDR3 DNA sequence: TGCGCCAGCAGCCAAGGTTTTGTCCGACGGGACAGCTCTGGGGCCAACGTCCTGACTTTC. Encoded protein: CASSQGFVRRDSSGANVLTF.